This T cell receptor (beta chain) was recorded in a study of OX40 agonist ivuxolimab in advanced cancers. Study overall: Ivuxolimab is an agonistic anti-OX40 (CD134) antibody, and patients were treated with it. Partial responses were achieved by three patients: one hepatocellular carcinoma, two cutaneous melanoma. Overall study results and limits: Antigens targeted by the expanded peripheral T cells were not determined.

As to this clone: The target antigen is unknown.

People who had autoimmune disease history or systemic immunosuppression were excluded. The germline gives CDR1 KGHSH, CDR2 LQKENI. V was clipped by 0 bases and J by 1 base, with 12 bases between them. The CDR3 consists of 16 residues. TCRdb's table, derived via immunoSEQ multiplex PCR, lists solely in-frame clones and lacks some. This sample has 50,000 to 65,000 clones, with around 82% found just once. This TCR was recovered from an adult with an advanced solid tumor such as melanoma, head and neck, liver or kidney cancer. The sequencing used CD4+ or CD8+ T cells sorted from blood, collected in a trial of the OX40 agonist ivuxolimab. The gene calls are TRBV18 and TRBJ1-1; D call uncertain. The CDR3 DNA follows: TGTGCCAGCTCACCACCGCGGGAGGTTGGGAACACTGAAGCTTTCTTT. This sequence encodes CASSPPREVGNTEAFF.